Below are 10 T cell receptor beta chains sequenced from a single sample in a study of T cell responses to AZD1222 COVID-19 vaccine. Sequencing used immunoSEQ multiplex PCR; TCRdb keeps in-frame clones, though not all of them. The table has about 170,000 clones, 90% to 95% seen once. The source was peripheral blood, collected on day 0 of AZD1222 vaccination. The receptors stem from an adult in good health.

The CDR3 DNA reads as TGTGCCAGCAGTTACTCGTACAGGACTTACACCGGGGAGCTGTTTTTT. Translating it yields CASSYSYRTYTGELFF. The chain couples TRBV6-2 or TRBV6-3 to TRBJ2-2; D possibly matches TRBD1 or TRBD2 (5 bases each). Germline lookup yields CDR1 MNHEY and CDR2 SVGEGT. The CDR3 extends over 16 amino acids. V lost 0 bases to trimming and J lost 3 bases, with 11 bases between them.

V gene TRBV27 combines with J gene TRBJ2-1, with TRBD2 identical over 7 bases. The V segment lost 6 bases and the J segment 2 bases; nucleotides outside the gene matches: 7. Looked up from germline, CDR1 is MNHEY and CDR2 is SMNVEV (reference sequence). CDR3 size: 15 residues. The CDR3 loop reads CASSPTAGTYNEQFF. Written as DNA, the CDR3 is TGTGCCAGCAGCCCCACAGCGGGAACCTACAATGAGCAGTTCTTC.

The chain couples TRBV5-1 to TRBJ2-7, with a possible D match to TRBD1 (5 bases). Germline V gene data show CDR1 as SGHRS and CDR2 as YFSETQ. Trimming removed 0 bases from V and 2 bases from J, with 12 bases in between. The CDR3 runs 15 residues. In DNA form, the CDR3 reads TGCGCCAGCAGCTTGGTTCAGGGTGGCACCTACGAGCAGTACTTC. It is translated as CASSLVQGGTYEQYF.

This clone was counted once. The chain uses TRBV10-1 and TRBJ2-1, with TRBD2 identical over 7 bases. Germline lookup yields CDR1 WNHNN and CDR2 SYGVQD (reference sequence). The CDR3 has 18 amino acids. The J segment lost 4 bases and the V segment lost 2 bases, leaving 14 bases of the junction unmatched. The CDR3 reads CASSEQFGSGTLYNEQFF. CDR3 DNA: TGCGCCAGCAGTGAGCAATTTGGAAGCGGGACGCTTTACAATGAGCAGTTCTTC.

The chain's CDR3 is CASSQDPAVTSGIGQFF. The DNA of the CDR3 is TGTGCCAGCAGCCAAGATCCGGCGGTAACTAGCGGGATCGGGCAGTTCTTC. V usage is TRBV3-1 (or the pseudogene TRBV3-2) and J usage is TRBJ2-1; 10 bases align to TRBD2. Germline loops: CDR1 LGHDT, CDR2 YNNKEL (reference sequence). There are 17 residues in the CDR3. With V trimmed by 0 bases and J by 12 bases, 14 bases remained unmatched.

This chain joins TRBV3-1 (or the pseudogene TRBV3-2) and TRBJ1-1; no firm D call. Between the trimmed V and J ends, which lost 4 bases and 3 bases, there was a span of 9 bases. Germline CDR1 reads LGHDT; CDR2 reads YNNKEL (reference sequence). The CDR3 is 13 amino acids. CDR3 DNA sequence: TGTGCCAGCAGCCCCACCCGCCACACTGAAGCTTTCTTT. Translation: CASSPTRHTEAFF.

The rearrangement links TRBV5-4 to TRBJ2-5; TRBD2 matches at 14 bases. Germline-derived CDR1 and CDR2 are SGHNT and YYREEE (reference sequence). The CDR3 covers 17 residues. After removal of 3 bases from V and 4 bases from J, the junction contained 8 bases not matched to a gene. CDR3 sequence (DNA): TGTGCCAGCAGCTCTCGACTAGCGGGGGGGCGGAGAGAGACCCAGTACTTC. It encodes CASSSRLAGGRRETQYF.

This clone was counted once. The germline gene is not matched at one end of the junction; a read error may be the cause. The chain recombines TRBV5-8 with TRBJ2-1; the D gene is possibly TRBD1 (6 bases). CDR3 length equals 11 residues. The germline V gene encodes CDR1 SGHTS and CDR2 YDEGEE. The CDR3 loop reads CASSSSGVPLF. The CDR3 DNA follows: TGTGCCAGCAGCTCCTCAGGGGTTCCGCTCTTC.

This chain uses TRBV4-1 with TRBJ1-5, with D uncertain. The germline V gene encodes CDR1 MGHRA and CDR2 YSYEKL. The V gene lost 4 bases and the J gene lost 2 bases, with 12 bases spanning the gap. CDR3 length: 15 residues. As DNA, the CDR3 is TGCGCCAGCAGCCCCCTCGGGCTTGGCAATCAGCCCCAGCATTTT. It encodes CASSPLGLGNQPQHF.

The chain is built from TRBV10-1 and TRBJ2-5; 8 bases match TRBD2. J lost 5 bases, V lost 3 bases, and 11 bases had no gene match. The CDR3 covers 16 residues. Germline values: CDR1 WNHNN, CDR2 SYGVQD (reference sequence). The CDR3 protein is CASSDGGAGDGETQYF. The CDR3 DNA reads TGCGCCAGCAGTGACGGAGGAGCGGGAGATGGGGAGACCCAGTACTTC.